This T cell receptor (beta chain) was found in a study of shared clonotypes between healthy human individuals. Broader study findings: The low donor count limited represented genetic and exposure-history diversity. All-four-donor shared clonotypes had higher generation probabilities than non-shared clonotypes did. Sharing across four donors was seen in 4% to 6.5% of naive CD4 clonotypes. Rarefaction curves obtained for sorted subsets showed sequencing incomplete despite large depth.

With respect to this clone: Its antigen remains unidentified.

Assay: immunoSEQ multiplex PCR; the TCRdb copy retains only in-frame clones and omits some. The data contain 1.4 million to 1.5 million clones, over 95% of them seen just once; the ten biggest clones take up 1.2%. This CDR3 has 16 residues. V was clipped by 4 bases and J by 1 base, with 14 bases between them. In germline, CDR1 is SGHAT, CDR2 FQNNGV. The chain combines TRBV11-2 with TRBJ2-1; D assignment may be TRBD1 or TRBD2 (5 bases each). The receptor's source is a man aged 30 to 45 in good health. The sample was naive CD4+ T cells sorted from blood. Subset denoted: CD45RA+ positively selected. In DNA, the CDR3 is TGTGCCAGCAGCTGGGGAGATTGGGGGTCCTACAATGAGCAGTTCTTC. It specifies CASSWGDWGSYNEQFF.